This TCR beta chain was documented in a study of cytomegalovirus exposure and HLA in healthy donors. Background on the study: The 130 or so validation repertoires, a later analysis reported, used the same platform as the roughly 730 repertoires from the first cohort.

On this clone itself: Its matching antigen is unknown.

Study observations and caveats: There were some public TCRs occurring in many donors, but most TCR sequences were rare. It was found in a later analysis that first-cohort TCR clusters tended to co-occur in the 95 to 150 validation repertoires. According to the study, roughly 160 TCR beta chains were cytomegalovirus-associated.

This CDR3 is built from 16 residues. In germline, CDR1 is LNHDA, CDR2 SQIVND (reference sequence). Trimming removed 11 bases at V and 3 bases at J, with 25 bases between. Generated by immunoSEQ multiplex PCR, the TCRdb table keeps only in-frame clones and is missing some. The sample holds 85,000 to 95,000 clones, about 96% seen once. The TCR was taken from a young man in good health and CMV-seronegative. The chain recombines TRBV19 with TRBJ1-2; TRBD1 is a possible D gene (5 bases). Material for sequencing was PBMCs. The CDR3 DNA reads TGTGCCGCACACCGGGGGGTCTACCCTTATCACTATGGCTACACCTTC. It codes for CAAHRGVYPYHYGYTF.